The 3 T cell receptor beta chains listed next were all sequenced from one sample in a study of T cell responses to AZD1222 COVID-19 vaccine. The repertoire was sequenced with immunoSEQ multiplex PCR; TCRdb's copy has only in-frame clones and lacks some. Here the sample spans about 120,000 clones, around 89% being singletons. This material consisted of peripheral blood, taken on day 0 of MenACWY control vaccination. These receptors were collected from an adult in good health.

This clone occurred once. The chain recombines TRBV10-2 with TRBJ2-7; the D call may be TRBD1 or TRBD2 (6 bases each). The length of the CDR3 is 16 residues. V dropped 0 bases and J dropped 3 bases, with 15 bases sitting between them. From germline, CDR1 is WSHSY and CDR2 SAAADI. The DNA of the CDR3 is TGCGCCAGCAGTGAGTCGATAGGAGGGGGGCACTACGAGCAGTACTTC. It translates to CASSESIGGGHYEQYF.

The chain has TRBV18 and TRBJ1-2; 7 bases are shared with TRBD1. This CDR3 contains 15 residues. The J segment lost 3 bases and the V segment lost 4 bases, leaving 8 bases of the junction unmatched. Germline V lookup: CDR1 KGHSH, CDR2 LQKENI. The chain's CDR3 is CASSHDRALDYGYTF. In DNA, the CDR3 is TGTGCCAGCTCACACGACAGGGCGTTGGACTATGGCTACACCTTC.

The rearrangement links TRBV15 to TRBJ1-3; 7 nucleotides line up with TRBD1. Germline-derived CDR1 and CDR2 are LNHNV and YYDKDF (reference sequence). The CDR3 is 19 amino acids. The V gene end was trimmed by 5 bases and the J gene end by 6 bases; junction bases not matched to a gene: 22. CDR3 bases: TGTGCCACCAGCCCCCCCCGGGGCAGGGGGGCACTCGTTGAAAACACCATATATTTT. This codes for CATSPPRGRGALVENTIYF.